Here is one T cell receptor (beta chain) with its context. The method was immunoSEQ multiplex PCR; TCRdb's version includes in-frame clones alone and lacks a portion of them. The sample lists some 120,000 clones, approximately 89% seen once, with 6% to 8.5% in the top ten. CDR3 length: 13 residues. Germline V gene sequence: CDR1 LGHDT, CDR2 YNNKEL (reference sequence). The V and J ends lost 2 bases and 0 bases respectively, with 3 bases between them. This specimen comes from a study of control samples from healthy donors and cancer patients. Sequenced: blood. This receptor was taken from a woman younger than 30 in good health. This chain uses TRBV3-1 (or the pseudogene TRBV3-2) with TRBJ2-3; D ambiguous. For the CDR3, the DNA is TGTGCCAGCAGCCAAATTAGCACAGATACGCAGTATTTT. This encodes CASSQISTDTQYF.